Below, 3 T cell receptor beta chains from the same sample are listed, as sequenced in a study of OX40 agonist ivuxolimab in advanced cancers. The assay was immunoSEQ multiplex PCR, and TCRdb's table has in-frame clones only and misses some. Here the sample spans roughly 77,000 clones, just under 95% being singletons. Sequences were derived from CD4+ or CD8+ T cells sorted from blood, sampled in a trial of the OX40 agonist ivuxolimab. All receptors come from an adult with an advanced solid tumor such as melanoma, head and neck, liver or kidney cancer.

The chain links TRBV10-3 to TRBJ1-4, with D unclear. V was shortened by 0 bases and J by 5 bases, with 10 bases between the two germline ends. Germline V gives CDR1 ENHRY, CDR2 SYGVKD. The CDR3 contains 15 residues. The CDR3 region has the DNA TGTGCCATCAGTGAGTCGATGGTACCCAATGAAAAACTGTTTTTT. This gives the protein CAISESMVPNEKLFF.

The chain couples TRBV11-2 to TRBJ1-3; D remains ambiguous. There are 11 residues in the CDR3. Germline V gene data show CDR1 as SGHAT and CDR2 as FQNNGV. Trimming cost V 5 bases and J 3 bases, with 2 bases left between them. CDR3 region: CASSGGNTIYF. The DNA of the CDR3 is TGTGCCAGCAGCGGTGGAAACACCATATATTTT.

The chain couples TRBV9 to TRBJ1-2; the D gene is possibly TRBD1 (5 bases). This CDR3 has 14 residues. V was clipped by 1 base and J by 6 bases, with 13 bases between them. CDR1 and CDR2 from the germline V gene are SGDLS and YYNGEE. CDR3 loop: CASSVQGPRDGYTF. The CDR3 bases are TGTGCCAGCAGCGTACAGGGCCCTAGGGATGGCTACACCTTC. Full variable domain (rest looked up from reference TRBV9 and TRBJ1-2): DSGVTQTPKHLITATGQRVTLRCSPRSGDLSVYWYQQSLDQGLQFLIQYYNGEERAKGNILERFSAQQFPDLHSELNLSSLELGDSALYFCASSVQGPRDGYTFGSGTRLTVV.